The clone carrying this TCR delta chain was found a few times. A single base is all that separates this from a far larger clone, so a read error is likely. The sample has other DNA sequences that encode this CDR3 too. Germline CDR1 reads GEAIGNYY; CDR2 reads EKD. The CDR3 totals 17 residues. TCRdb reanalysed the reads via CATT. The table has fewer than 13,000 delta-chain clones, about 9% seen once; the top ten hold roughly 10%. This entry is derived from a study of gamma-delta chains in newborns, infants, children. Study overall: Polyclonal expansion of innate γδ T cells after birth follows microbial exposure.

The chain is built from TRDV2 and TRDJ3, with D maybe TRDD3 (6 bases). The source of this sequence is a child who was a newborn, infant or young child, either healthy, febrile or measles-vaccinated (not recorded which). The sequenced sample was blood. CDR3 bases: TGTGCCTGTGACACCGTACTGGGCTCCTGGGACGCCCGACAGATGTTTTTC. Translating it yields CACDTVLGSWDARQMFF.